The 7 T cell receptor beta chains listed next were all sequenced from one sample in a study of monozygotic twins with inflammatory bowel disease. No DNA is given; TCRdb re-called the 5' RACE reads and lists each CDR3 protein once. The listing contains about 160,000 distinct CDR3 sequences. Sequencing was carried out using blood. These receptor sequences come from a human donor with ulcerative colitis or Crohn's disease, or a healthy co-twin of an affected twin (not recorded which).

V is TRBV2 and J is TRBJ2-2; TCRdb gives TRBD2 as the D gene, but with no DNA this cannot be confirmed. The CDR3 sequence is 13 residues long. Germline V gene lookup returns CDR1 SNHLY and CDR2 FYNNEI. CDR3 residues: CASGLEGTGELFF.

The chain is built from TRBV5-1 and TRBJ1-1; TCRdb designates TRBD1, a call that cannot be tested without DNA. Germline V gene data show CDR1 as SGHRS and CDR2 as YFSETQ. The CDR3 consists of 13 residues. The CDR3 region is CASSEGTATEAFF. Full variable domain (missing parts from reference TRBV5-1 and TRBJ1-1): KAGVTQTPRYLIKTRGQQVTLSCSPISGHRSVSWYQQTPGQGLQFLFEYFSETQRNKGNFPGRFSGRQFSNSRSEMNVSTLELGDSALYLCASSEGTATEAFFGQGTRLTVV.

V is TRBV27 and J is TRBJ1-5. The CDR3 spans 14 residues. In germline, CDR1 is MNHEY, CDR2 SMNVEV (reference sequence). Here the CDR3 reads CASSLVGWDQPQHF.

This sequence joins TRBV28 and TRBJ2-7; TCRdb gives TRBD1 as the D gene, but with no DNA this cannot be confirmed. This CDR3 comprises 14 residues. Germline V CDR1 and CDR2: MDHEN, SYDVKM. The CDR3 region is CASSPYSGPYEQYF.

J is TRBJ2-1 and V is TRBV18. The CDR3 totals 13 residues. Germline V gene sequence: CDR1 KGHSH, CDR2 LQKENI. CDR3 protein: CASYPSSYNEQFF.

V is TRBV30 and J is TRBJ2-1. This CDR3 comprises 14 residues. CDR1 GTSNPN and CDR2 SVGIG come from the germline V gene (reference sequence). This chain's CDR3 is CACRRQISYNEQFF.

The chain combines TRBV5-6 with TRBJ2-7. The CDR3 sequence is 13 residues long. The germline V gene encodes CDR1 SGHDT and CDR2 YYEEEE. Here the CDR3 reads CASSSDRAYEQYF.